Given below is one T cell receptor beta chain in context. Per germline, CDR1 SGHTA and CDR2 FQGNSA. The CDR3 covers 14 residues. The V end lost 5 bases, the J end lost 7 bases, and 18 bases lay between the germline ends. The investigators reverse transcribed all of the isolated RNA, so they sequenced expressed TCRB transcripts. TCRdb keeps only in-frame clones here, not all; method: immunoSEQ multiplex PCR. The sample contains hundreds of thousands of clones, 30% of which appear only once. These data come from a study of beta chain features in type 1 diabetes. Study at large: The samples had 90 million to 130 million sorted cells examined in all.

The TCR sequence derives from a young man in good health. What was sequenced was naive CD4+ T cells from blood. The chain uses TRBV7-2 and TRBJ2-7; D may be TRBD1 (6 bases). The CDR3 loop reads CASSPGTIPYEQYF. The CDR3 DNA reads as TGTGCCAGCAGCCCAGGGACAATTCCATATGAGCAGTACTTC.